This passage covers 28 T cell receptor beta chains from one sample sequenced in a study of radiotherapy plus CTLA-4 blockade in lung cancer. Profiling relied on immunoSEQ multiplex PCR, and the TCRdb table lists in-frame clones only, not all of them. The table has about 88,000 clones, 72% seen once; the top ten hold about an eighth. Source: peripheral blood, taken from a patient treated with radiotherapy plus ipilimumab. The receptors were gathered from a human donor with non-small cell lung cancer that progressed on radiotherapy plus ipilimumab.

V usage is TRBV6-5 and J usage is TRBJ2-1; no firm D call. The CDR3 spans 15 residues. Germline CDR1 MNHEY, CDR2 SVGAGI. Trimming left V 5 bases short and J 0 bases short, with 11 bases between. The CDR3 nucleotides read TGTGCCAGCAGTACGTTCACTTCCTCCTACAATGAGCAGTTCTTC. It encodes CASSTFTSSYNEQFF.

This clone was detected once. The rearrangement links TRBV2 to TRBJ2-1, with 9 bases identical to TRBD1. CDR3 length equals 15 residues. V trimming: 5 bases; J trimming: 2 bases; junction bases outside the gene matches: 4. Germline values: CDR1 SNHLY, CDR2 FYNNEI. CDR3 sequence reads: CASSPTGGTYNEQFF. As DNA, the CDR3 is TGTGCCAGCAGTCCGACAGGGGGTACCTACAATGAGCAGTTCTTC.

In its sample, this clone was seen once. This rearrangement joins TRBV6-1 to TRBJ1-4; no reliable D call. The V end was cut by 0 bases, the J end by 5 bases, with 13 bases between. The CDR3 extends over 16 amino acids. Germline V gives CDR1 MNHNS, CDR2 SASEGT. The CDR3 DNA follows: TGTGCCAGCAGTGAAGCGTTGGGCAGACTGAATGAAAAACTGTTTTTT. It is translated as CASSEALGRLNEKLFF.

This chain uses TRBV4-1 with TRBJ1-5; TRBD1 aligns across 8 bases. V gave up 5 bases and J gave up 0 bases; unmatched junction bases: 6. The CDR3 totals 16 residues. Germline loops: CDR1 MGHRA, CDR2 YSYEKL. This CDR3 is CASSARQGNSNQPQHF. As DNA, the CDR3 is TGCGCCAGCAGCGCCCGACAGGGGAATAGCAATCAGCCCCAGCATTTT.

To note about this clone: An end of the junction does not agree with germline; a read error may underlie this. The chain employs TRBV11-2 and TRBJ2-7, with a possible D match to TRBD1 (5 bases). The CDR3 has 13 amino acids. CDR1 SGHAT and CDR2 FQNNGV come from the germline V gene. The CDR3 is CASSLDLKGLRDF. Written as DNA, the CDR3 is TGTGCCAGCAGCTTAGATTTAAAGGGGTTGCGAGACTTC.

The rearrangement joins TRBV4-3 to TRBJ1-3; no clear D gene. V shed 0 bases and J shed 0 bases, with 6 bases lying between them. Germline CDR1 reads LGHNA; CDR2 reads YSLEER. CDR3 size: 15 residues. The CDR3: CASSQDNTSGNTIYF. The DNA of the CDR3 is TGCGCCAGCAGCCAAGATAACACCTCTGGAAACACCATATATTTT.

The chain joins TRBV28 to TRBJ1-5; perhaps TRBD1 as D (5 bases). The CDR3 has 15 amino acids. Trimming removed 6 bases from V and 0 bases from J, with 12 bases in between. Per the germline V gene, CDR1 is MDHEN and CDR2 is SYDVKM. The CDR3 loop is CASRGDLISNQPQHF. The CDR3 DNA follows: TGTGCCAGCAGGGGGGACTTAATTAGCAATCAGCCCCAGCATTTT.

This chain connects TRBV19 to TRBJ2-1; 9 positions agree with TRBD2. Trimming took 11 bases from V and 6 from J; bases not matched to a gene: 8. CDR3 length equals 13 residues. Germline V gives CDR1 LNHDA, CDR2 SQIVND (reference sequence). DNA of the CDR3: TGTGCCCAGCAAAGCGGGGGGCTCAATGAGCAGTTCTTC. Residues: CAQQSGGLNEQFF.

The chain couples TRBV7-3 to TRBJ2-3, with 11 bases fitting TRBD2. V lost 5 bases, J lost 1 base, and 2 bases stayed unmatched. The V gene's germline CDR1 is SGHTA and CDR2 FQGTGA. The CDR3 spans 15 residues. CDR3 DNA sequence: TGTGCCAGCAGCACTAGCGGGGGAGGCACAGATACGCAGTATTTT. Its translation is CASSTSGGGTDTQYF.

The chain has TRBV19 and TRBJ1-2; no clear D gene. The germline CDR1 and CDR2 sequences are LNHDA and SQIVND (reference sequence). V gave up 7 bases and J gave up 2 bases, with 20 bases separating them. The CDR3 covers 16 residues. DNA of the CDR3: TGTGCCAGTAACCCGGTGGGAGTGGGCCCCAACTATGGCTACACCTTC. Translation: CASNPVGVGPNYGYTF.

The chain has TRBV27 and TRBJ2-2; TRBD2 matches at 7 bases. Looked up from germline, CDR1 is MNHEY and CDR2 is SMNVEV (reference sequence). This CDR3 is built from 18 residues. The V gene end was trimmed by 2 bases and the J gene end by 4 bases; junction bases not matched to a gene: 13. The CDR3 loop reads CASSLKLVGDYGTGELFF. DNA for the CDR3: TGTGCCAGCAGTTTAAAGTTGGTCGGGGACTATGGCACCGGGGAGCTGTTTTTT.

The V call is TRBV28, the J call TRBJ2-5; the D is unclear. Germline V CDR1 and CDR2: MDHEN, SYDVKM. The CDR3 is 12 amino acids. The ends were cut back, 8 bases at V and 3 bases at J, with 10 bases in the middle. The CDR3 region has the DNA TGTGCCAGCTTTGGGGAAAAAGAGACCCAGTACTTC. Its protein product is CASFGEKETQYF.

V gene TRBV2 combines with J gene TRBJ2-7, with 8 bases that match TRBD1. V trimming: 5 bases; J trimming: 5 bases; junction bases outside the gene matches: 11. Germline V gene sequence: CDR1 SNHLY, CDR2 FYNNEI. CDR3 length equals 15 residues. CDR3 protein: CASSLGQEIVNEQYF. The DNA of the CDR3 is TGTGCCAGCAGTTTGGGACAGGAAATAGTAAACGAGCAGTACTTC.

V and J are TRBV7-6 and TRBJ2-7, with a possible D match to TRBD1 (5 bases). The CDR3 consists of 15 residues. Germline V gene lookup returns CDR1 SGHVS and CDR2 FNYEAQ. Trimming stripped 4 bases from V and 3 bases from J, with 16 bases between. This CDR3 reads CASSSRNQGIYEQYF. CDR3 nucleotides: TGTGCCAGCAGCTCGAGAAACCAGGGAATCTACGAGCAGTACTTC.

The genes are TRBV7-6 and TRBJ2-7, with D perhaps TRBD1 (6 bases). Trimming left V 2 bases short and J 4 bases short, with 12 bases between. The CDR3 contains 14 residues. The germline V gene encodes CDR1 SGHVS and CDR2 FNYEAQ. The CDR3 DNA follows: TGTGCCAGCAGCTTATATTCAGGGGCGTACGAGCAGTACTTC. The encoded protein is CASSLYSGAYEQYF.

CDR3 coding DNA: TGTGCCAGCAGTCGGACTATTAGCTCCTACGAGCAGTACTTC. The encoded protein is CASSRTISSYEQYF. The V call is TRBV6-5, the J call TRBJ2-7; tentatively, D is TRBD2 (6 bases). The CDR3 length is 14 residues. The germline V gene encodes CDR1 MNHEY and CDR2 SVGAGI. V gave up 5 bases and J gave up 0 bases, with 11 bases separating them.

The chain uses TRBV7-3 and TRBJ2-1; TRBD2 might be the D (5 bases). Trimming pared 1 base from V and 9 bases from J, leaving 7 bases between. This CDR3 contains 12 residues. CDR1 is SGHTA, CDR2 FQGTGA, per germline. CDR3 sequence reads: CASSLRGGEQFF. The DNA of the CDR3 is TGTGCCAGCAGCTTAAGAGGAGGTGAGCAGTTCTTC.

Turning to this clone: At one boundary the junction diverges from the germline segment, which might be a read error. This sequence joins TRBV7-7 and TRBJ2-7, with 10 bases aligning to TRBD1. The germline CDR1 and CDR2 sequences are SSHAT and FNYEAQ (reference sequence). CDR3 length: 15 residues. CDR3 sequence reads: CASSLGDRGPYEQYF. The CDR3 region has the DNA TGTGCTAGCAGCTTAGGAGACAGGGGGCCCTACGAGCAGTACTTC.

The chain carries TRBV19 and TRBJ1-2; D is perhaps TRBD1 (5 bases). The V gene's germline CDR1 is LNHDA and CDR2 SQIVND (reference sequence). The CDR3 is 15 residues long. The germline V and J ends were trimmed by 5 bases and 5 bases, with 18 bases remaining between them. The CDR3 spells CASSWGTQGAYGYTF. In DNA form, the CDR3 reads TGTGCCAGTAGTTGGGGCACTCAAGGGGCTTATGGCTACACCTTC.

The genes are TRBV28 and TRBJ1-2; unclear D gene. The length of the CDR3 is 13 residues. Germline V lookup: CDR1 MDHEN, CDR2 SYDVKM. Trimming shortened V by 2 bases and J by 4 bases, and 8 bases separated the two germline ends. CDR3 residues: CASSLTVVYGYTF. DNA of the CDR3: TGTGCCAGCAGTTTAACGGTTGTCTATGGCTACACCTTC.

The V and J genes are TRBV4-3 and TRBJ1-1; 7 bases match TRBD1. Trimming at V came to 1 base and at J to 6 bases, leaving 2 bases not matched to a gene. This CDR3 region has 13 residues. Germline assignment: CDR1 LGHNA and CDR2 YSLEER. For the CDR3, the DNA is TGCGCCAGCAGCCAAGGGACAGGCTCTGAAGCTTTCTTT. This codes for CASSQGTGSEAFF.

This chain uses TRBV6-6 with TRBJ2-7; D not resolved. The CDR3 has 11 residues. V was trimmed by 5 bases and J by 3 bases, leaving 5 bases between them. Germline assignment: CDR1 MNHNY and CDR2 SVGAGI (reference sequence). CDR3 sequence reads: CASSANYEQYF. The CDR3 DNA sequence: TGTGCCAGCAGTGCCAACTACGAGCAGTACTTC.

The V call is TRBV16, the J call TRBJ1-5, with 11 bases lining up with TRBD1. CDR1 KGHSY and CDR2 FQNENV come from the germline V gene. The CDR3 is 15 amino acids. With V trimmed by 4 bases and J by 5 bases, 4 bases remained unmatched. The CDR3 DNA follows: TGTGCCAGCAGCCGACGGACAGGGGGCCATCAGCCCCAGCATTTT. As protein: CASSRRTGGHQPQHF.

This rearrangement joins TRBV11-2 to TRBJ2-1, with no clear D. From germline, CDR1 is SGHAT and CDR2 FQNNGV. The ends were cut back, 2 bases at V and 7 bases at J, with 12 bases in the middle. The CDR3 has 14 amino acids. The CDR3 is CASSLLGLRNEQFF. The CDR3 nucleotides read TGTGCCAGCAGCTTACTGGGTCTTAGGAATGAGCAGTTCTTC.

The rearrangement joins TRBV5-1 to TRBJ2-7; 9 bases match TRBD1. Germline-derived CDR1 and CDR2 are SGHRS and YFSETQ. CDR3 length: 15 amino acids. After removal of 0 bases from V and 1 base from J, the junction contained 2 bases not matched to a gene. For the CDR3, the DNA is TGCGCCAGCAGCTTGGGGACAGGGGTTTCCTACGAGCAGTACTTC. It codes for CASSLGTGVSYEQYF.

The CDR3 DNA reads as TGTGCCAGCAGCTACGTAGGGACAGCGTTTGGCTACACCTTC. It encodes CASSYVGTAFGYTF. J is TRBJ1-2 and V is TRBV5-5, with 7 bases aligning to TRBD1. Germline V gene lookup returns CDR1 SGHKS and CDR2 YYEKEE (reference sequence). V dropped 3 bases and J dropped 7; count of bases not matched to a gene: 9. The CDR3 is made up of 14 amino acids.

This clone is medium-sized in the sample. The CDR3 is CASHQGNRNQPQHF. DNA for the CDR3: TGTGCCAGCCATCAGGGAAATCGCAATCAGCCCCAGCATTTT. The chain uses TRBV19 and TRBJ1-5; tentatively, D is TRBD1 (5 bases). CDR1 is LNHDA and CDR2 is SQIVND in the germline V gene (reference sequence). Trimming took off 9 bases at V and 2 bases at J, with 14 bases between the two ends. This CDR3 has 14 residues. The full variable domain, completed using reference TRBV19 and TRBJ1-5, is DGGITQSPKYLFRKEGQNVTLSCEQNLNHDAMYWYRQDPGQGLRLIYYSQIVNDFQKGDIAEGYSVSREKKESFPLTVTSAQKNPTAFYLCASHQGNRNQPQHFGDGTRLSIL.

J is TRBJ2-2 and V is TRBV18; 7 bases line up with TRBD2. This CDR3 comprises 17 residues. Germline CDR1 reads KGHSH; CDR2 reads LQKENI. Trimming cost V 3 bases and J 0 bases; bases outside gene matches: 7. The CDR3 loop reads CASSPLVGGTNTGELFF. The DNA for the CDR3 is TGTGCCAGCTCACCCCTAGTGGGGGGGACGAACACCGGGGAGCTGTTTTTT.